The sequence of this T cell receptor beta chain was determined in a study of PD-L1 blockade in urothelial cancer. Produced via immunoSEQ multiplex PCR; TCRdb's table is partial and in-frame only. The table shows some 120,000 clones, with around 88% occurring only once. Time point: peripheral blood 6 weeks after treatment start. Trimming left V 4 bases short and J 4 bases short, with 16 bases between. This CDR3 is 15 amino acids long. Germline-derived CDR1 and CDR2 are MDHEN and SYDVKM. This sample comprised PBMCs, obtained around atezolizumab (anti-PD-L1) treatment. This TCR was sampled from a man in his 60s with urothelial cancer. The V call is TRBV28, the J call TRBJ1-2; TRBD1 might be the D (5 bases). The CDR3, as DNA: TGTGCCAGCAGTTACTCCACAGGAAACCTCTATGGCTACACCTTC. Its translation is CASSYSTGNLYGYTF.